The present T cell receptor (beta chain) was sequenced within a study of OX40 agonist ivuxolimab in advanced cancers. Study-wide context: With a range of 23 to 79, age averaged about 58 years, and 65% to 90% were male.

Note on this clone: What it recognizes is unknown.

Trimming removed 1 base at V and 0 bases at J, with 11 bases between. The CDR3 loop spans 16 amino acids. Germline CDR1 reads SNHLY; CDR2 reads FYNNEI. Sequenced by immunoSEQ multiplex PCR; TCRdb stores in-frame clones only, minus some. The sample shows tens of thousands of clones, approximately 90% of them seen only once. Notes on the study in general: CD4+ and CD8+ blood T cells expanded clonally by week 6 at 0.1 to 3.0 mg/kg. What antigens the expanded peripheral T cells recognized was never established.

The V gene is TRBV2, the J gene TRBJ2-3, with no clear D. The sequence was collected from an adult with an advanced solid tumor such as melanoma, head and neck, liver or kidney cancer. The sample was CD4+ or CD8+ T cells sorted from blood, taken in a trial of the OX40 agonist ivuxolimab. The CDR3 reads CASSEGALSSTDTQYF. CDR3 nucleotides: TGTGCCAGCAGTGAAGGGGCATTATCTAGCACAGATACGCAGTATTTT. The full variable domain, its missing parts supplied by reference TRBV2 and TRBJ2-3, is EPEVTQTPSHQVTQMGQEVILRCVPISNHLYFYWYRQILGQKVEFLVSFYNNEISEKSEIFDDQFSVERPDGSNFTLKIRSTKLEDSAMYFCASSEGALSSTDTQYFGPGTRLTVL.